Presented here are 10 T cell receptor beta chains from one specimen sequenced in a study of regulatory T cells in long-lasting Graves disease. Combining iRepertoire HTBI primers with Arm-PCR of CDR3 regions, the authors built TCR beta libraries. TCRdb processed the multiplex PCR reads anew with MiXCR; each CDR3 protein has one entry. Here the sample spans roughly 400,000 distinct CDR3 sequences, under 25% being singletons. As for time point: persistent/refractory GD, antithyroid drugs over 5 years with positive TRAb. PBMCs provided the RNA from which the TCR library was made. Material: peripheral blood mononuclear cells (PBMCs), obtained when the disease was refractory, from a patient treated with antithyroid drugs. Receptors were obtained from a female donor with Graves disease.

This clonotype was counted many times. The chain is built from TRBV7-2 and TRBJ2-2, with 13 nucleotides matching TRBD2. The CDR3 has 16 residues. The germline V gene has CDR1 SGHTA and CDR2 FQGNSA. V dropped 1 base and J dropped 6; count of bases not matched to a gene: 2. CDR3 residues: CASSLELAGGAGELFF. DNA for the CDR3: TGTGCCAGCAGCTTAGAACTAGCGGGAGGGGCCGGGGAGCTGTTTTTT.

This clonotype was found many times. Here the CDR3 reads CASSLTGRGDGYTF. CDR3 bases: TGTGCCAGCAGTTTAACTGGCAGGGGAGATGGCTACACCTTC. V is TRBV12-3 or TRBV12-4 and J is TRBJ1-2, with a possible D match to TRBD1 (6 bases). The V gene lost 2 bases and the J gene lost 6 bases, with 13 bases spanning the gap. The CDR3 runs to 14 residues.

This clonotype was recorded at least ten times. The V call is TRBV12-3 or TRBV12-4, the J call TRBJ2-7; TRBD1 matches 9 bases. V lost 7 bases to trimming and J lost 2 bases; unmatched junction nucleotides: 6. The CDR3 sequence is 14 residues long. The CDR3 spells CASTQGQGPYEQYF. The CDR3 DNA is TGTGCCAGCACCCAGGGACAGGGCCCCTACGAGCAGTACTTC.

This clonotype has at least ten counts. This chain connects TRBV7-2 to TRBJ2-7; possibly TRBD2 for D (6 bases). Looked up from germline, CDR1 is SGHTA and CDR2 is FQGNSA. The CDR3 is 14 amino acids. Trimming left V 6 bases short and J 4 bases short, with 16 bases between. CDR3 nucleotide sequence: TGTGCCAGCAGTTTGGGACTCCAACTTTACGAGCAGTACTTC. Amino acids: CASSLGLQLYEQYF.

The chain carries TRBV19 and TRBJ1-3; TRBD1 matches at 9 bases. Germline V gene sequence: CDR1 LNHDA, CDR2 SQIVND (reference sequence). The CDR3 covers 15 residues. The junction had 5 bases not matched to a gene; V was cut back by 7 bases and J by 1 base. CDR3 amino acids: CASTAQGASGNTIYF. The CDR3 DNA is TGTGCCAGTACGGCACAGGGGGCATCTGGAAACACCATATATTTT.

This chain connects TRBV28 to TRBJ2-2; TRBD1 aligns across 7 bases. The CDR3 has 17 amino acids. Per germline, CDR1 MDHEN and CDR2 SYDVKM. V gave up 2 bases and J gave up 5 bases; unmatched junction bases: 11. CDR3 in DNA: TGTGCCAGCAGTTTACACTCGGACAGGCGCGGTACCGGGGAGCTGTTTTTT. Translation: CASSLHSDRRGTGELFF.

The chain is built from TRBV10-3 and TRBJ1-5; possibly TRBD1 for D (5 bases). Germline assignment: CDR1 ENHRY and CDR2 SYGVKD. This CDR3 contains 13 residues. V dropped 5 bases and J dropped 7 bases, with 12 bases sitting between them. CDR3 in DNA: TGTGCCATCAGTCAGGGAGAGAAGCAGCCCCAGCATTTT. Its translation is CAISQGEKQPQHF.

This clonotype has at least ten counts. The chain couples TRBV7-2 to TRBJ1-5; D is undetermined. CDR1 and CDR2 (germline): SGHTA, FQGNSA. Trimming removed 2 bases from V and 1 base from J, with 15 bases in between. The CDR3 has 17 residues. The CDR3 DNA reads as TGTGCCAGCAGCTTAAGGGCTTTGGTTTTAAGCAATCAGCCCCAGCATTTT. It encodes CASSLRALVLSNQPQHF.

The chain recombines TRBV6-1 with TRBJ1-6; 9 nucleotides agree with TRBD1. Germline CDR1 reads MNHNS; CDR2 reads SASEGT. J gave up 9 bases and V 7 bases, and 4 bases lay outside the gene matches. This CDR3 region has 13 residues. The CDR3 DNA sequence: TGTGCCAGCAAGACAGGGGGTGTTTCACCCCTCCACTTT. Residues: CASKTGGVSPLHF.

Concerning this clonotype itself: One end of the junction fails to match germline, which may point to a read error. The chain is built from TRBV11-2 and TRBJ2-7; D not resolved. From germline, CDR1 is SGHAT and CDR2 FQNNGV. The CDR3 totals 15 residues. CDR3 amino acids: CANSLDALRVSEQYF. The CDR3 DNA is TGTGCCAACAGCTTGGATGCGTTAAGGGTTTCGGAGCAGTACTTC.